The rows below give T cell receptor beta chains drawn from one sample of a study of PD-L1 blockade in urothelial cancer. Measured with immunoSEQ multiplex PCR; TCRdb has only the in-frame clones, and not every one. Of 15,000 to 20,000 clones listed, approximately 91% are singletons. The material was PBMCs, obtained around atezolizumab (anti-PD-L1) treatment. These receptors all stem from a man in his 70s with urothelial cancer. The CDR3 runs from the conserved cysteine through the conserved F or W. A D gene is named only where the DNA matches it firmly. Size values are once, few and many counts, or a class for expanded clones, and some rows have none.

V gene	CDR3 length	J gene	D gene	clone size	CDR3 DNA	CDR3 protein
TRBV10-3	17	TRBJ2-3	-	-	TGTGCCATCAGTGACCAGCCGGGTTTAATTCTTCCAGATACGCAGTATTTT	CAISDQPGLILPDTQYF
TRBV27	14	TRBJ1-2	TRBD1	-	TGTGCCAGCAGTAACCCGGGACAGCTCTATGGCTACACCTTC	CASSNPGQLYGYTF
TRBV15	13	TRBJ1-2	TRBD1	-	TGTGCCACCAGCAGAGTACAGGGGTATGGCTACACCTTC	CATSRVQGYGYTF
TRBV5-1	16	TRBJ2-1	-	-	TGCGCCAGCAGCTCCCGGTCGGGGGTGGGTAACAATGAGCAGTTCTTC	CASSSRSGVGNNEQFF
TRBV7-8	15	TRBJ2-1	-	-	TGTGCCAGCAGCTTAAGTGGGGCGTCGGCCAATGAGCAGTTCTTC	CASSLSGASANEQFF
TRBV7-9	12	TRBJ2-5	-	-	TGTGCCAGCAGGGGCTTTCTCGGGACCCAGTACTTC	CASRGFLGTQYF
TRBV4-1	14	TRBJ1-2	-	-	TGCGCCAGCAGCCAAACAGGGTTTTTGCAGGGCTACACCTTC	CASSQTGFLQGYTF
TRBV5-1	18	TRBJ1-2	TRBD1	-	TGCGCCAGCAGTCCCGACGGGACAGACCTGTCGATTAACTATGGCTACACCTTC	CASSPDGTDLSINYGYTF
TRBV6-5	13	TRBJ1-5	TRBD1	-	TGTGCCAGCGGACAGGTCCGGAATCAGCCCCAGCATTTT	CASGQVRNQPQHF
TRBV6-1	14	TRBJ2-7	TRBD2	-	TGTGCCAGCAGTGTTAGGGAGGGCCCCTACGAGCAGTACTTC	CASSVREGPYEQYF
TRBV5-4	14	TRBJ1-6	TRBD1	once	TGTGCCAGCAGAAACAGGGGCGAGAATTCACCCCTCCACTTT	CASRNRGENSPLHF
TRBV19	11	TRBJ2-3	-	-	TGTGCCAGTGGGCCAGCAGATACGCAGTATTTT	CASGPADTQYF
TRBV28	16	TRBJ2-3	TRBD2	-	TGTGCCAGCAGTTTAATCCTGACTAGCGGGGGCCATACGCAGTATTTT	CASSLILTSGGHTQYF
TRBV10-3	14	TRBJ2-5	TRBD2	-	TGTGCCATCAGTGACTCCGGGGGGCAAGAGACCCAGTACTTC	CAISDSGGQETQYF
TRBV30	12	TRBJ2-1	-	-	TGTGCCTGGAGTGTAACAGGGACTGAGCAGTTCTTC	CAWSVTGTEQFF
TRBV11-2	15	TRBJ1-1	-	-	TGTGCCAGCAGCTTAGTCCGGGGGGGTACGAATGAAGCTTTCTTT	CASSLVRGGTNEAFF
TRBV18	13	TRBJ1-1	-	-	TGTGCCAGCTCAGTATCACAGGGCCCTGAAGCTTTCTTT	CASSVSQGPEAFF
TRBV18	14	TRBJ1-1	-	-	TGTGCCAGCTCACCGGCCCAGGGGAACACTGAAGCTTTCTTT	CASSPAQGNTEAFF
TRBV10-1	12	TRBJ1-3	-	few	TGCGCCGAAAGACAGATTGGAAACACCATATATTTT	CAERQIGNTIYF
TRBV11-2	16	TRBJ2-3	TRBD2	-	TGTGCCAGCAGCTCCCAAGCGGGGGGGATCACAGATACGCAGTATTTT	CASSSQAGGITDTQYF
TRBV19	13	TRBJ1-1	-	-	TGTGCCAGTAGCATCCAGGGGAACACTGAAGCTTTCTTT	CASSIQGNTEAFF
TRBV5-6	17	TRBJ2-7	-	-	TGTGCCAGCAGCTTGAAGCCCCGAAGACACCCATCCTACGAGCAGTACTTC	CASSLKPRRHPSYEQYF
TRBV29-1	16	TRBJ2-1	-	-	TGCAGCGCCCCTGATACTTCGGCGGGGTTTTACAATGAGCAGTTCTTC	CSAPDTSAGFYNEQFF
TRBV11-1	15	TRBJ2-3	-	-	TGTGCCAGCAGCTTTGGGGGGACCCCCCCCGATACGCAGTATTTT	CASSFGGTPPDTQYF
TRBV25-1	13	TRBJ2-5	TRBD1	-	TGTGCCAGTAACAGGGGTTTCCAAGAGACCCAGTACTTC	CASNRGFQETQYF
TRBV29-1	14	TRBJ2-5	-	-	-	CSVEGQGFLETQYF
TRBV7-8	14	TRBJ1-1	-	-	TGTGCCAGCAGCTATCCCGGGTCAAACACTGAAGCTTTCTTT	CASSYPGSNTEAFF
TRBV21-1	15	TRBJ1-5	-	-	TGTGCCAGCAGCAAATTACGGGGGGAAAATCAGCCCCAGCATTTT	CASSKLRGENQPQHF
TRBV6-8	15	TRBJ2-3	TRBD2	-	TGTGCCAGCAGCCGGACTAGCGGGGGGCGTTATACGCAGTATTTT	CASSRTSGGRYTQYF
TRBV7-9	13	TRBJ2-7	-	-	TGTGCCAGCAGCGCCGGCAGGGACTACGAGCAGTACTTC	CASSAGRDYEQYF
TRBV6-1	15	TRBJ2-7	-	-	TGTGCCAGCAGTGAAGGACTTGCGGTCCCCTACGAGCAGTACTTC	CASSEGLAVPYEQYF
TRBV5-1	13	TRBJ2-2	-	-	TGCGCCAGCAGCTTGGGGCTCACCGGGGAGCTGTTTTTT	CASSLGLTGELFF
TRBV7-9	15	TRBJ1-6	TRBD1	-	TGTGCCAGCAGCCAAACCGGGACAGGGGGCTCACCCCTCCACTTT	CASSQTGTGGSPLHF
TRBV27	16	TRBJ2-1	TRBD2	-	TGTGCCAGCAGTTTATTAGCGGGGGTTCAAAACAATGAGCAGTTCTTC	CASSLLAGVQNNEQFF
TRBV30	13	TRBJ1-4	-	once	TGTGCCTGGAGTGTACAGCATGCCGCCCAACTGTTTTTT	CAWSVQHAAQLFF
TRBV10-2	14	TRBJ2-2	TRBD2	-	TGCGCCAGCAGGGCTAGCGGGGGGTCCGGGGAGCTGTTTTTT	CASRASGGSGELFF
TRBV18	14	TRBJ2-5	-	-	TGTGCCAGCTCACCAGTGGCGGGGCAAGAGACCCAGTACTTC	CASSPVAGQETQYF
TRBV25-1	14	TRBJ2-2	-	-	TGTGCCTCCGGCGGGTATTGGAACACCGGGGAGCTGTTTTTT	CASGGYWNTGELFF
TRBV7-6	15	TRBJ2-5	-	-	TGTGCCAGCAGCTTGGGACCGGGACAACAAGAGACCCAGTACTTC	CASSLGPGQQETQYF
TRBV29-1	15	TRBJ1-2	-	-	TGCAGCGTTGAATCACGACAGGAAGTTATCTATGGCTACACCTTC	CSVESRQEVIYGYTF
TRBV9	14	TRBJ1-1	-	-	TGTGCCAGCGGCCGTCACGGGGGTAACACTGAAGCTTTCTTT	CASGRHGGNTEAFF
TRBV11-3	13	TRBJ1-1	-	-	TGTGCCAGCAGCTTAACAGCCGGCGATCAGGCTTTCTTT	CASSLTAGDQAFF
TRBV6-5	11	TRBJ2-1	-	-	TGTGCCAGCAGCCGTTTTAGTGAGCAGTTCTTC	CASSRFSEQFF
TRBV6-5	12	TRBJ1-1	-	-	TGTGCCAGCTCCGAGGGTTCCACTGAAGCTTTCTTT	CASSEGSTEAFF
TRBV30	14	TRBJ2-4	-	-	TGTGCCTGGGCGACAGGTCCCGTGATGGGGATTCAGTACTTC	CAWATGPVMGIQYF